This entry describes one T cell receptor (beta chain). Clones were sequenced by immunoSEQ multiplex PCR, and TCRdb holds only the in-frame ones, with some missing. The sample yields about 180,000 clones, about 90% seen once. The germline V and J ends were trimmed by 0 bases and 11 bases, with 11 bases remaining between them. Germline values: CDR1 SGHRS, CDR2 YFSETQ. The CDR3 has 12 amino acids. The data are from a study of T cell responses to AZD1222 COVID-19 vaccine. The chain uses TRBV5-1 and TRBJ1-1; D ambiguous. Sequencing used peripheral blood, obtained 28 days after the second AZD1222 dose. This receptor was obtained from an adult who received the AZD1222 COVID-19 vaccine. The CDR3 DNA follows: TGCGCCAGCAGCTTGGGAGAGGGCCAGGCTTTCTTT. Translated: CASSLGEGQAFF. Based on the CDR3 plus reference TRBV5-1 and TRBJ1-1, the full variable domain is KAGVTQTPRYLIKTRGQQVTLSCSPISGHRSVSWYQQTPGQGLQFLFEYFSETQRNKGNFPGRFSGRQFSNSRSEMNVSTLELGDSALYLCASSLGEGQAFFGQGTRLTVV.